This T cell receptor (beta chain) was sequenced for a study of cytomegalovirus exposure and HLA in healthy donors. Study-wide background: Inside one of the first data releases sat tens of millions of unique TCRs taken from HLA-typed donors.

Germline assignment: CDR1 SNHLY and CDR2 FYNNEI. V gave up 4 bases and J gave up 5 bases, with 14 bases separating them. This CDR3 has 15 amino acids. Regarding this clone: The target antigen is unknown.

General study points: Analysis was performed later, and it showed HLA-associated TCR beta chains to be more clonally expanded than equally common others. In a later analysis, TCR association rates varied by HLA locus: DRB1 most, HLA-C fewest. In a later analysis, common viral pathogens appeared linked to several of the most significant clusters.

With 60 Vbeta and 13 Jbeta primers, the PCR was carried out. Assay used: immunoSEQ multiplex PCR; TCRdb lists only in-frame clones, some missing. The sample lists some 78,000 clones, 70% to 80% seen once, with about 9.1% in the top ten. The V gene is TRBV2, the J gene TRBJ2-2; weak D call: TRBD2 (6 bases). The sample taken for sequencing was PBMCs. This TCR was sampled from a man aged 40-55 years in good health and CMV-seropositive. Written as DNA, the CDR3 is TGTGCCAGCAGTGTACGGAGCGGAGGGACCGGGGAGCTGTTTTTT. The encoded protein is CASSVRSGGTGELFF.